This T cell receptor (beta chain) was profiled in a study of graft-versus-host responses after intestinal transplantation. At the level of the study: The study gave all recipients anti-thymocyte globulin induction, then tacrolimus and steroids for approximately 3 years. Study-level points and caveats: Early post-transplant declines in HvG were associated with peak levels of circulating GvH clones. GvH clones detected in recipient marrow included some appearing first in ileum or blood. Some patients had graft-donor T cell macrochimerism. In their allografts, the ratios of graft-versus-host to host-versus-graft T cell clones were high.

Some clones are missing from TCRdb's copy, which holds only in-frame ones; the method was immunoSEQ multiplex PCR. The sample shows approximately 24,000 clones, around 94% of them seen only once. The germline gives CDR1 SQVTM, CDR2 ANQGSEA. V was shortened by 7 bases and J by 0 bases, with 15 bases between the two germline ends. This CDR3 region has 14 residues. Comments on this clone: Its antigen is still unknown.

Sequenced material: PBMCs, taken 30 days after intestinal transplant. V and J are TRBV29-1 and TRBJ1-1; D unresolved. The source of this sequence is a human patient who received an intestinal transplant, so some T cells may come from the graft donor. Here the CDR3 reads CSARFQTVNTEAFF. In nucleotides, the CDR3 is TGCAGCGCGAGATTCCAAACAGTGAACACTGAAGCTTTCTTT.